The clone carrying this TCR beta chain was detected a few times. The antigen remains unidentified. TCRdb recomputed calls from the PCR reads with MiXCR, one row per CDR3 protein. The sample carries 490,000 or so distinct CDR3 sequences, about 20% recorded once. This sample is drawn from a study of molecular identifiers for immune sequencing clone quantification. In the study overall: Replicate RNA from roughly 20,000 or 100,000 naive CD8 T cells formed five aliquots; four were sequenced. Study conclusions and caveats: Under 1% of molecules in naive cells, but over 98% of effector molecules, belonged to clones above 20 RNA copies.

A CD8+CD4-CCR7+CD45RA+ gate was used to sort naive CD8 T cells. This clonotype originated in a human donor in good health. Some libraries in this study had Jurkat cell RNA spiked in. Sequences were obtained from naive CD8+ T cells from blood, with Jurkat cell RNA spiked in. Subset described: FACS-sorted CD8+CD4-CCR7+CD45RA+ naive T cells.

CDR3 amino acids: CASSGRGDTYEQYF. The CDR3 DNA is TGTGCCAGTAGTGGGCGCGGGGACACCTACGAGCAGTACTTC. The gene calls are TRBV19 and TRBJ2-7; perhaps D is TRBD1 or TRBD2 (6 bases each). V was pared by 5 bases and J by 2 bases, with 13 bases between. This CDR3 is built from 14 residues. CDR1 is LNHDA, CDR2 SQIVND, per germline (reference sequence).